Detailed here is one T cell receptor (beta chain). This sample is drawn from a study of blood T cell repertoires in COVID-19. Authors' analysis steps: Estimation of nucleated cell counts relied on the amplification of reference gene primers. The protocol was immunoSEQ multiplex PCR, while the TCRdb copy is restricted to in-frame clones and leaves out a portion. The V and J calls and clone size were taken over from that table, and D and trimming were inferred from the DNA. The data hold 100,000 to 150,000 clones, with approximately 90% observed a single time. This CDR3 has 17 residues. CDR1 is SGHVS, CDR2 FQNEAQ, per germline. V was shortened by 2 bases and J by 0 bases, with 14 bases between the two germline ends.

V is TRBV7-8 and J is TRBJ1-5; D remains unclear. This receptor was obtained from a man aged 45-65 years with acute or convalescent COVID-19. Material for sequencing was peripheral blood. CDR3 nucleotides: TGTGCCAGCAGCTTAACCTACAAGGGAGATAGCAATCAGCCCCAGCATTTT. It translates to CASSLTYKGDSNQPQHF.